This T cell receptor (beta chain) came from a study of blood T cell repertoires in COVID-19. Study details: Donors in the United States, Italy and Spain gave samples during acute or convalescent COVID-19.

V shed 5 bases and J 4 bases; nucleotides not matched to a gene: 4. The CDR3 length is 14 residues. CDR1 SNHLY and CDR2 FYNNEI come from the germline V gene. TCRdb keeps only in-frame clones here, not all; method: immunoSEQ multiplex PCR. The top ten hold approximately 30% of the sample, which has roughly 230,000 clones, over 80% seen once. The source is a middle-aged man with acute or convalescent COVID-19. The sample consisted of peripheral blood. This rearrangement joins TRBV2 to TRBJ2-7, with TRBD2 matching over 11 bases. CDR3 in amino acids: CASSTGLADYEQYF. DNA of the CDR3: TGTGCCAGCAGTACGGGACTAGCGGATTACGAGCAGTACTTC.